This is a list of T cell receptor beta chains from one sample in a study of blood T cell repertoires in COVID-19. The data were produced by immunoSEQ multiplex PCR, yet TCRdb's version contains in-frame clones alone and is incomplete. The sample lists a few hundred thousand clones, 90% seen once, with roughly 0.66% in the top ten. Sequenced input: PBMCs or T cells enriched from blood (not recorded which). The receptors derive from a man aged 18 to 30 who had recovered from COVID-19. Both conserved end residues are part of each CDR3. The order of the fields is V gene, clone size, D gene, J gene, CDR3 protein, CDR3 DNA. D genes are given only for firm matches. The size of a clone is reported for some rows only, either as once, few or many, or as a class for expanded clones.

V: TRBV18
size: once
D: TRBD1
J: TRBJ1-5
CDR3: CASKLGTGGDQPQHF
DNA: TGTGCCAGCAAATTAGGGACAGGGGGAGATCAGCCCCAGCATTTT

V: TRBV11-1
size: .
D: TRBD1
J: TRBJ1-1
CDR3: CASSWTGLMNTEAFF
DNA: TGTGCCAGCAGCTGGACAGGGCTCATGAACACTGAAGCTTTCTTT

V: TRBV5-4
size: .
D: TRBD1
J: TRBJ1-2
CDR3: CASSWGTGTGSGYTF
DNA: TGTGCCAGCAGCTGGGGGACCGGGACAGGGTCCGGCTACACCTTC

V: TRBV2
size: .
D: .
J: TRBJ1-6
CDR3: CASSDITSDSPLHF
DNA: TGTGCCAGCAGCGACATTACCTCGGATTCACCCCTCCACTTT

V: TRBV15
size: .
D: TRBD1
J: TRBJ1-5
CDR3: CATSTLRGQAVPQPQHF
DNA: TGTGCCACCAGCACGCTTCGAGGACAGGCCGTCCCACAGCCCCAGCATTTT

V: TRBV28
size: .
D: TRBD1
J: TRBJ1-2
CDR3: CASLSGTGYGYTF
DNA: TGTGCCAGTCTATCCGGGACAGGGTACGGCTACACCTTC

V: TRBV9
size: .
D: TRBD1
J: TRBJ1-3
CDR3: CASSDGGQLSGNTIYF
DNA: TGTGCCAGCAGCGATGGGGGACAGTTATCTGGAAACACCATATATTTT

V: TRBV29-1
size: .
D: TRBD2
J: TRBJ2-1
CDR3: CSVFLTSGNNEQFF
DNA: TGCAGCGTTTTTTTGACTAGCGGGAACAATGAGCAGTTCTTC

V: TRBV27
size: .
D: .
J: TRBJ1-1
CDR3: CASSSPGGGSSTEAFF
DNA: TGTGCCAGCAGTTCTCCTGGCGGGGGTTCCAGCACTGAAGCTTTCTTT

V: TRBV12-3/TRBV12-4
size: .
D: .
J: TRBJ1-2
CDR3: CASSPQNYGYTF
DNA: TGTGCCAGCAGTCCCCAAAACTATGGCTACACCTTC